This T cell receptor beta chain is drawn from a study of cytomegalovirus exposure and HLA in healthy donors (TCRdb year 2017). Background for the entire study: According to an earlier analysis of 450 to 650 of the donors, about 179 million T cells yielded roughly 110 million unique TCR beta sequences and approximately 280 Gb of sequence data. Roughly 310 gigabases of sequencing data and tens of millions of unique TCR sequences were included in an early release covering 550 to 650 HLA-typed donors. The study aimed to test whether signatures of past pathogen exposure could be identified by cataloging public T cell receptors. To predict cytomegalovirus infection status, the study brought together high-throughput TCR immunosequencing, statistical association of individual TCRs with disease status, and machine learning. The genetic ancestry cluster associated with self-reported Caucasian donors included about 81% of the roughly 390 genotyped donors. Alongside the repertoire data, information on donor age, sex, ethnicity and CMV serostatus was compiled. In the later analysis, no new phenotypic data were used to find candidate immune exposures; instead, reliance was placed on TCR beta sequences and their occurrence across donors. HLA typing included class I and class II loci at four-digit resolution. To study patterns of TCR occurrence, a later analysis re-analyzed previously published TCR beta repertoires from 666 donors and added high-resolution HLA genotyping. Using immunosequencing, the study profiled T cell repertoires from fewer than 850 subjects and related those repertoires to cytomegalovirus serostatus. In a later genetic analysis, genome-wide SNP genotypes for about 55% of the roughly 700 donors were used, and that subset was treated as a discovery cohort. An earlier analysis of some 600 of the donors applied high-throughput TCR beta sequencing to assess whether each TCR beta V gene segment acted as functional or pseudogenic. The number of donors typed differed by locus, with about 629-640 for A, B, C, DRB1 and DQB1, around 500 for DQA1, under 610 for DPA1, and about 450 for DPB1. Among 398 genotyped donors of the cohort, an average of around 250,000 unique TCR beta nucleotide sequences was sequenced per donor, of which about 19% were non-productive. A separate validation cohort of roughly 120 different subjects was used in addition to the approximately 700-subject first cohort. All discovery cohort repertoires had been generated on a single sequencing platform. Roughly five DR-DQ haplotypes were handled as single units for association and clustering, since linkage in the cohort was strong.

CDR1 and CDR2 were assigned from the germline V gene (reference sequence) as LNHDA and SQIVND. The CDR3 has 13 amino acids, counting the end cysteine and phenylalanine. Just CDR3 DNA is preserved here, 39 bases in frame from base 1. Relative to germline, V is missing 7 bases and J is missing 6 bases, with 6 bases of the junction outside any gene match. What the work shows at the level of the full study, not this receptor alone: In a later analysis, the rate of TCR association differed among HLA loci, with DRB1 alleles having the most associated TCRs and HLA-C alleles having the fewest. The earlier analysis of some 540 of the donors excluded around 17 rarely observed V segments, including chromosome 9 orphons, because counts were too low. An association between a missense DCLRE1C variant and V-gene and J-gene trimming of TCR beta chains was found in a later genetic analysis and replicated in an independent cohort. In the study, 150 to 200 TCR beta chains were listed as associated with cytomegalovirus. Because HLA typing was unavailable for some donors at each locus, only the typed subset was used in association tests. Immune exposure information for the cohort was limited to CMV serostatus. Broadly in line with IMGT annotations, most TCR beta V segments showed up in productive rearrangements about 87% or about 30% of the time in an earlier analysis of several hundred of the donors. According to a later genetic analysis, donors in an Asian-associated ancestry cluster had fewer N-insertions in productive TCRs than the approximately 610-donor mean. In vitro tests confirmed that a few of the cytomegalovirus-associated TCR beta chains recognize cytomegalovirus antigens. The sequencing pipeline was judged likely to have produced a cluster of highly shared sequence variants as a technical artifact. A further reported finding was that TCR beta sequences accurately predicted the HLA-A and HLA-B alleles for most subjects in the first cohort. A later analysis found that HLA-associated TCR beta chains were more clonally expanded and had lower generation probabilities than equally common non-associated chains. While some public TCRs were present in many individuals, most TCR sequences turned up only very rarely across donors. At a false discovery rate of 0.05, a later analysis linked under 20,000 TCR beta sequences to specific HLA alleles. Roughly uniform sequencing depth across donors was assumed in presence/absence analyses, although this assumption may not hold. Linkage disequilibrium might explain the correlated functional status among segregating V segments, but an unknown experimental factor could not be excluded. The classifier was reported to diagnose cytomegalovirus status with high specificity and sensitivity in both the original cohort and the validation cohort. When HLA alleles, especially DR and DQ, strongly co-occurred, TCR associations were difficult to assign to individual alleles. The cohort was sequenced for TCR beta chains only, and without alpha or paired-chain data the features that could be detected were limited. The authors suggested that the approach could potentially be extended to other disease states and immunological phenotypes. The 87-base-pair reads could not distinguish some IMGT-functional V segments, including TRBV6-2 and TRBV6-3, so those segments were excluded. A later analysis reported that several top co-occurrence clusters appeared linked to parvovirus B19, influenza, CMV and Epstein-Barr virus. In a later analysis, most CMV-associated TCR beta chains were found to appear HLA-restricted, with HLA associations seemingly driven largely by CMV exposure.

In total, more than 500 healthy bone marrow donors made up the cohort. At the time of sampling, all cohort members were nominally healthy, though unrecorded immune exposures were likely present. The donor tested CMV seropositive and was one of the 289 seropositive cohort members. A peripheral blood sample was provided by each donor, and peripheral blood mononuclear cells were used for TCR beta sequencing. The Qiagen DNeasy Blood Extraction Kit was used to extract genomic DNA from the blood cell samples. Libraries came from the immunoSEQ multiplex PCR assay. For the multiplex PCR, a mixture combining 60 forward primers for TCR Vbeta segments and 13 reverse primers for TCR Jbeta segments was used. The CDR3 region of rearranged TCR beta genes was amplified from genomic DNA with a multiplex PCR assay. The Illumina HiSeq System was used to sequence the amplified TCR beta libraries as 87-base-pair reads. Per the original workflow: Across the 670 or so repertoires, a later analysis counted roughly 77 million unique TCR beta chains, 8.5 million to 12 million of which were shared by at least two donors. To remove PCR and sequencing errors, raw reads were error-corrected and collapsed into unique sequences using a nearest-neighbor algorithm that merged closely related sequences. Alignment of CDR3 sequences to IMGT reference sequences was used to assign V, D and J gene segments. For a sequence to be retained, a match of at least six nucleotides was required to both a V gene segment and a J gene segment. Rearrangements were classified as productive when the CDR3 lacked stop codons and remained in frame with V and J, and all other rearrangements were classified as non-productive. CDR3 was defined by IMGT convention, running from the second conserved V-encoded cysteine to the conserved J-encoded phenylalanine. Sequences without an unambiguous match to a single V gene segment were excluded from the earlier analysis of 450 to 650 of the donors. An earlier analysis of 500 to 700 of the donors classified V segments as functional when productive rearrangements were above 56.7% and as segregating when the standard deviation between donors was above 5%. A statistical classification framework was built for diagnosing cytomegalovirus status from the catalog of TCR beta chain sequences. In a later analysis, V and J genes were assigned by comparing TCR nucleotide sequences against IMGT/GENE-DB human TR gene sequences. The TCRdist pipeline was used in a later analysis to assign CDR3 sequences and most-parsimonious VDJ recombination scenarios. In a later analysis, each TCR beta chain was defined by its CDR3 amino acid sequence together with its V-gene family, and reads lacking a unique V-gene family were excluded. As a way to deal with suspected cross-contamination and a sequencing artifact, a later analysis dropped roughly 600 nucleotide sequences that were highly shared and had low generation probability. In a later analysis, a clonal expansion index was calculated for each public chain from normalized within-repertoire ranks of inferred template counts. In a later analysis, generation probabilities were computed using a VDJ recombination model fitted to out-of-frame rearrangements, and the results were checked against IGoR. In a later analysis, TCR-TCR, TCR-HLA and TCR-CMV co-occurrence was scored with hypergeometric tests, and a repertoire-size bias correction was applied to TCR pairs. A later analysis estimated false discovery rates by permuting HLA or CMV assignments 20 times. A later analysis grouped co-occurring TCRs with DBSCAN, adding TCRdist sequence similarity when clustering within HLA-allele-positive subsets. Co-occurrence clustering excluded repertoires with fewer than 30,000 or more than 120,000 public chains, plus five with anomalous nucleotide sharing. Sourced from immuneACCESS, this table was stored by TCRdb with only in-frame sequences that have V and J called. A share of the clones is absent; for the studies checked, an unresolved V gene accounts for under half, and the remainder has no known explanation. The DNA was the basis for D and trimming; V, J and clone size are from that table. The sample profile shows more than 75,000 clones; about 85% of them were found once. Roughly 15% of the sample rests with the top ten.

As regards this clone: Its antigen remains undetermined. Qualities for individual bases were not recorded, and no much larger clone is one base off.

The receptor was isolated from a middle-aged woman in good health and CMV-seropositive. The chain is assembled from TRBV19 and TRBJ2-7, with 10 junctional bases fitting TRBD1. The sample taken for sequencing was PBMCs. The CDR3 region: CASNDRGLAEQYF. The sequence in DNA is TGTGCCAGTAATGACAGGGGGCTGGCCGAGCAGTACTTC.